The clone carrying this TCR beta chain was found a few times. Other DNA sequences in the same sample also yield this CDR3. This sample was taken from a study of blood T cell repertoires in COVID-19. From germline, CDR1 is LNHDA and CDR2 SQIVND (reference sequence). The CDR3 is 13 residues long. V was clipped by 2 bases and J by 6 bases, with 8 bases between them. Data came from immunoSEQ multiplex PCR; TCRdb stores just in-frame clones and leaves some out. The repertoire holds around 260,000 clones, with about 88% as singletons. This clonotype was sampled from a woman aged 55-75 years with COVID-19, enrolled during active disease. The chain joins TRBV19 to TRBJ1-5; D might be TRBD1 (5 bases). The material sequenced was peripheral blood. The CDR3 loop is CASSITGVQPQHF. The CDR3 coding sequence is TGTGCCAGTAGTATAACGGGGGTTCAGCCCCAGCATTTT. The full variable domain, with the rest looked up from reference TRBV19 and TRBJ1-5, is DGGITQSPKYLFRKEGQNVTLSCEQNLNHDAMYWYRQDPGQGLRLIYYSQIVNDFQKGDIAEGYSVSREKKESFPLTVTSAQKNPTAFYLCASSITGVQPQHFGDGTRLSIL.